A single sample is the source of the 27 T cell receptor beta chains below, sequenced in a study of shared clonotypes between healthy human individuals. Terminally differentiated effector memory CD45RA+ cells were left out of the naive CD8 fraction, which was CD45RO-negative and positively selected for CCR7. Assay: immunoSEQ multiplex PCR; the TCRdb copy retains only in-frame clones and omits some. This repertoire shows about 2.1 million clones, 80% to 95% found once; its top ten account for approximately 1.7%. Sequences were obtained from naive CD8+ T cells from PBMCs. These receptors were collected from a man in his late teens or twenties in good health. Some clones in this sample may be carry-over from other donors' samples.

The V and J genes are TRBV15 and TRBJ2-7, with 8 bases fitting TRBD1. Germline V gene data show CDR1 as LNHNV and CDR2 as YYDKDF (reference sequence). There are 18 residues in the CDR3. Trimming removed 0 bases from V and 3 bases from J; junction bases left unmatched: 13. The DNA for the CDR3 is TGTGCCACCAGCAGAGATACCTCACCGGGACAGGTGATCTACGAGCAGTACTTC. Amino acids: CATSRDTSPGQVIYEQYF.

The chain is built from TRBV19 and TRBJ2-1; 9 positions match TRBD2. V gave up 5 bases and J gave up 10 bases; unmatched junction bases: 3. Per the germline V gene, CDR1 is LNHDA and CDR2 is SQIVND (reference sequence). The CDR3 has 12 residues. Here the CDR3 reads CASSVGTSEQFF. CDR3 DNA: TGTGCCAGTAGTGTCGGGACTAGCGAGCAGTTCTTC.

The chain uses TRBV11-2 and TRBJ2-1; 11 bases agree with TRBD2. V trimming: 7 bases; J trimming: 1 base; junction bases outside the gene matches: 6. CDR1 is SGHAT and CDR2 is FQNNGV in the germline V gene. The CDR3 length is 16 residues. CDR3 sequence: CASILTSGRSYNEQFF. DNA for the CDR3: TGTGCCAGCATCCTAACTAGCGGGAGATCCTACAATGAGCAGTTCTTC.

The chain is built from TRBV27 and TRBJ2-2, with 10 positions matching TRBD1. The junction had 2 bases not matched to a gene; V was cut back by 4 bases and J by 6 bases. The germline CDR1 and CDR2 sequences are MNHEY and SMNVEV (reference sequence). The CDR3 runs 14 residues. The CDR3 DNA follows: TGTGCCAGCAGTTCCGACAGGGGGCCCGGGGAGCTGTTTTTT. The encoded protein is CASSSDRGPGELFF.

The CDR3 bases are TGTGCCAGCAGTTTACGGGGGGGCTGGGTCTACGAGCAGTACTTC. This gives the protein CASSLRGGWVYEQYF. The J gene is TRBJ2-7, the V gene TRBV27; TRBD2 agrees at 8 bases. V lost 2 bases to trimming and J lost 3 bases; unmatched junction nucleotides: 6. CDR1 is MNHEY, CDR2 SMNVEV, per germline (reference sequence). This CDR3 has 15 residues.

V and J are TRBV27 and TRBJ1-5, with D tentatively TRBD1 (5 bases). Germline CDR1 is MNHEY and CDR2 is SMNVEV (reference sequence). V was pared by 5 bases and J by 0 bases, with 11 bases between. The CDR3 sequence is 15 residues long. Here the CDR3 DNA reads TGTGCCAGCAGTCCGGTAGGGGTTAGCAATCAGCCCCAGCATTTT. Translated: CASSPVGVSNQPQHF.

The rearrangement joins TRBV13 to TRBJ1-6, with 9 bases identical to TRBD1. Trimming cost V 4 bases and J 8 bases; bases outside gene matches: 6. The CDR3 has 15 amino acids. Germline V gene sequence: CDR1 PRHDT, CDR2 FYEKMQ (reference sequence). DNA for the CDR3: TGTGCCAGCAGCTGGACAGGGGTTGTGGATTCACCCCTCCACTTT. It translates to CASSWTGVVDSPLHF. The variable domain in full, completed from reference TRBV13 and TRBJ1-6, reads AAGVIQSPRHLIKEKRETATLKCYPIPRHDTVYWYQQGPGQDPQFLISFYEKMQSDKGSIPDRFSAQQFSDYHSELNMSSLELGDSALYFCASSWTGVVDSPLHFGNGTRLTVT.

The rearrangement links TRBV7-9 to TRBJ2-5, with a tentative D call TRBD2 (5 bases). Deletions cut 6 bases from V and 4 bases from J, with 18 bases between. Germline CDR1 and CDR2: SEHNR and FQNEAQ (reference sequence). The length of the CDR3 is 15 residues. The CDR3 sequence is CASSQRSGSTETQYF. The CDR3 coding sequence is TGTGCCAGCAGTCAACGGAGCGGATCCACAGAGACCCAGTACTTC.

The V gene is TRBV6-6, the J gene TRBJ2-2; TRBD2 matches at 8 bases. The V gene's germline CDR1 is MNHNY and CDR2 SVGAGI (reference sequence). V lost 2 bases to trimming and J lost 2 bases; unmatched junction nucleotides: 4. This CDR3 spans 16 amino acids. The CDR3 bases are TGTGCCAGCAGTTACGGGACTAGAAGAAACACCGGGGAGCTGTTTTTT. Encoded protein: CASSYGTRRNTGELFF.

This chain uses TRBV6-1 with TRBJ2-1; 12 bases are shared with TRBD2. CDR3 length equals 18 residues. The germline gives CDR1 MNHNS, CDR2 SASEGT. J lost 5 bases, V lost 2 bases, and 10 bases had no gene match. CDR3 residues: CASSESYGLAGPDNEQFF. The CDR3 region has the DNA TGTGCCAGCAGTGAATCGTACGGACTAGCGGGACCAGACAATGAGCAGTTCTTC.

The chain is built from TRBV5-8 and TRBJ2-7; TRBD1 agrees at 7 bases. Germline CDR1 is SGHTS and CDR2 is YDEGEE. Trimming took 2 bases from V and 7 from J; bases not matched to a gene: 15. The CDR3 runs 16 residues. The DNA of the CDR3 is TGTGCCAGCAGCTTTCAACGGACAGGCGAAAGGGGGGAGCAGTACTTC. Translation gives CASSFQRTGERGEQYF.

This chain connects TRBV6-5 to TRBJ1-1; D is possibly TRBD1 (5 bases). Trimming left V 2 bases short and J 11 bases short, with 9 bases between. There are 11 residues in the CDR3. Germline CDR1 reads MNHEY; CDR2 reads SVGAGI. The CDR3 loop is CASSYGGYAFF. In DNA, the CDR3 is TGTGCCAGCAGTTACGGGGGGTATGCTTTCTTT.

This clone was seen only once. The rearrangement joins TRBV9 to TRBJ2-3; D is unclear. The germline V gene encodes CDR1 SGDLS and CDR2 YYNGEE. V gave up 2 bases and J gave up 5 bases, with 12 bases separating them. This CDR3 region has 14 residues. The CDR3 DNA sequence: TGTGCCAGCAGCGTCAACGGATTAGTAGATACGCAGTATTTT. This encodes CASSVNGLVDTQYF. Together with reference TRBV9 and TRBJ2-3, the CDR3 gives the full variable domain: DSGVTQTPKHLITATGQRVTLRCSPRSGDLSVYWYQQSLDQGLQFLIQYYNGEERAKGNILERFSAQQFPDLHSELNLSSLELGDSALYFCASSVNGLVDTQYFGPGTRLTVL.

In its sample, this clone was seen once. The chain is built from TRBV27 and TRBJ2-7, with TRBD2 matching over 7 bases. This CDR3 spans 13 amino acids. Losses at the gene ends were 4 bases for V and 3 bases for J; bases not matched to a gene: 3. The germline V gene has CDR1 MNHEY and CDR2 SMNVEV (reference sequence). The CDR3 is CASSWRERYEQYF. The CDR3 DNA sequence: TGTGCCAGCAGTTGGCGGGAGCGCTACGAGCAGTACTTC.

On this clone: The identical CDR3 is also encoded by other nucleotide sequences in the sample. The V and J genes are TRBV27 and TRBJ1-2; D possibly corresponds to TRBD1 (5 bases). This CDR3 is 14 amino acids long. CDR1 is MNHEY, CDR2 SMNVEV, per germline (reference sequence). V was trimmed by 0 bases and J by 1 base, leaving 6 bases between them. The CDR3, as DNA: TGTGCCAGCAGTTTATCGCAGGGTAACTATGGCTACACCTTC. The encoded protein is CASSLSQGNYGYTF.

As for this clone: Other nucleotide sequences in the sample specify the same CDR3. The genes are TRBV9 and TRBJ2-7; D is possibly TRBD2 (6 bases). The CDR3 length is 14 residues. Trimming took 0 bases from V and 2 from J, leaving 9 bases between them. Looked up from germline, CDR1 is SGDLS and CDR2 is YYNGEE. This CDR3 is CASSVGRGPYEQYF. CDR3 sequence (DNA): TGTGCCAGCAGCGTAGGGAGGGGCCCCTACGAGCAGTACTTC.

This clone was observed a single time. The CDR3 protein is CASSQWSMSSGNTIYF. In nucleotides, the CDR3 is TGCGCCAGCAGCCAGTGGTCAATGAGCTCTGGAAACACCATATATTTT. V gene TRBV4-1 combines with J gene TRBJ1-3; D is undetermined. This CDR3 is built from 16 residues. The V end was cut by 3 bases, the J end by 0 bases, with 12 bases between. Germline V lookup: CDR1 MGHRA, CDR2 YSYEKL.

The chain couples TRBV7-6 to TRBJ2-7; possible D gene TRBD2, 5 bases. The CDR3 runs to 14 residues. The V gene's germline CDR1 is SGHVS and CDR2 FNYEAQ. V dropped 2 bases and J dropped 1 base, with 9 bases sitting between them. CDR3 coding DNA: TGTGCCAGCAGCTTAACAAGCGGATCCTACGAGCAGTACTTC. This encodes CASSLTSGSYEQYF.

The chain carries TRBV4-3 and TRBJ2-7; D not certain. The CDR3 spans 14 residues. V shed 0 bases and J shed 3 bases, with 9 bases lying between them. From germline, CDR1 is LGHNA and CDR2 YSLEER. The CDR3 nucleotides are TGCGCCAGCAGCCAAGATCTAGGAAGCTACGAGCAGTACTTC. Amino acid sequence: CASSQDLGSYEQYF.

The chain combines TRBV7-9 with TRBJ1-5, with D unclear. This CDR3 region has 12 residues. Looked up from germline, CDR1 is SEHNR and CDR2 is FQNEAQ (reference sequence). The V end lost 5 bases, the J end lost 7 bases, and 9 bases lay between the germline ends. The CDR3 reads CASSQVGQPQHF. As DNA, the CDR3 is TGTGCCAGCAGCCAAGTTGGACAGCCCCAGCATTTT.

This sequence joins TRBV2 and TRBJ2-3; 7 nucleotides align to TRBD1. The CDR3 totals 17 residues. Losses at the gene ends were 1 base for V and 0 bases for J; bases not matched to a gene: 7. Germline-derived CDR1 and CDR2 are SNHLY and FYNNEI. CDR3: CASSEERDSTSTDTQYF. The CDR3 bases are TGTGCCAGCAGTGAAGAGAGGGACAGTACTAGCACAGATACGCAGTATTTT.

As to this clone: The identical CDR3 is also encoded by other nucleotide sequences in the sample. The chain couples TRBV9 to TRBJ2-1; D is unclear. Per the germline V gene, CDR1 is SGDLS and CDR2 is YYNGEE. CDR3 length equals 13 residues. Trimming stripped 0 bases from V and 6 bases from J, with 7 bases between. The CDR3 spells CASSVAVSNEQFF. CDR3 sequence (DNA): TGTGCCAGCAGCGTAGCGGTCTCCAATGAGCAGTTCTTC.

The V gene is TRBV28, the J gene TRBJ1-2; 8 bases are shared with TRBD1. The CDR3 spans 15 residues. J gave up 6 bases and V 6 bases, and 12 bases lay outside the gene matches. Germline V gene sequence: CDR1 MDHEN, CDR2 SYDVKM. CDR3 sequence reads: CASSQPDRASHGYTF. Written as DNA, the CDR3 is TGTGCCAGCAGCCAACCGGACAGGGCCAGTCATGGCTACACCTTC.

J is TRBJ1-1 and V is TRBV6-1, with 7 positions matching TRBD1. V gave up 1 base and J gave up 3 bases; unmatched junction bases: 2. In germline, CDR1 is MNHNS, CDR2 SASEGT. The CDR3 totals 14 residues. CDR3 coding DNA: TGTGCCAGCAGTGAAGGGGACAGATACACTGAAGCTTTCTTT. Its protein is CASSEGDRYTEAFF.

V is TRBV19 and J is TRBJ2-7; D gene ambiguous. Germline assignment: CDR1 LNHDA and CDR2 SQIVND (reference sequence). V lost 5 bases and J lost 6, with 11 bases in between. There are 12 residues in the CDR3. The CDR3 DNA reads TGTGCCAGTAGTCCGGGCCGGACCGAGCAGTACTTC. This gives the protein CASSPGRTEQYF.

This chain uses TRBV28 with TRBJ2-2, with TRBD2 identical over 9 bases. The V gene's germline CDR1 is MDHEN and CDR2 SYDVKM. This CDR3 spans 18 amino acids. V shed 5 bases, J shed 1 base, and the junction held 11 bases outside the gene matches. The CDR3 sequence: CASSPPLASGVNTGELFF. The CDR3 nucleotides read TGTGCCAGCAGTCCTCCCCTGGCTAGCGGGGTGAACACCGGGGAGCTGTTTTTT.

The chain combines TRBV19 with TRBJ2-7, with 12 bases matching TRBD1. CDR3 length: 13 amino acids. Trimming took 6 bases from V and 5 from J; bases not matched to a gene: 2. Germline CDR1 LNHDA, CDR2 SQIVND (reference sequence). CDR3 residues: CASSWDRGHEQYF. CDR3 sequence (DNA): TGTGCCAGTAGCTGGGACAGGGGGCACGAGCAGTACTTC.